Ten or more counts support the clone carrying this T cell receptor (beta chain). Establishment of the diagnosis relied upon clinical symptoms, serum thyroxine, TRAb, thyroid ultrasound and orbital computed tomography. These data come from a study of Graves' ophthalmopathy and Graves' hyperthyroidism. Amplification from RNA transcripts yielded the TCR beta CDR3 regions. Second-round multiplex PCR came after a first-round RT-PCR that employed HTBI primers. TCRdb re-called the multiplex PCR reads with MiXCR, one entry per CDR3 protein. The sample yields approximately 500,000 distinct CDR3 sequences, around 14% seen once. The clonotype was recovered from a woman younger than 45 with Graves' ophthalmopathy. Sequenced material: blood.

DNA for the CDR3: TGTGCCAGCAGTTTATCGGACAGGAACAATTCACCCCTCCACTTT. Its protein is CASSLSDRNNSPLHF. The rearrangement uses TRBV27 and TRBJ1-6; 7 bases agree with TRBD1. CDR1 is MNHEY and CDR2 is SMNVEV in the germline V gene (reference sequence). V lost 0 bases, J lost 7 bases, and 3 bases stayed unmatched. There are 15 residues in the CDR3.